This is a list of T cell receptor beta chains from one sample in a study of blood T cell repertoires in COVID-19. This table comes from immunoSEQ multiplex PCR, and its TCRdb copy is limited to in-frame clones, with some not included. The sample holds around 300,000 clones, about nine tenths seen once. Specimen: peripheral blood. These receptors were taken from a woman aged 25 to 39 with COVID-19, enrolled during active disease. CDR3s include the opening cysteine and the closing phenylalanine or tryptophan. Fields, in order: clone size, J gene, V gene, CDR3 protein. Some rows mark clone size as missing; the rest say once, few, many or name a class of expanded clone.

>.|TRBJ1-1|TRBV7-9
CASSLGGQSYTEAFF
>.|TRBJ2-7|TRBV2
CASNPLAGSSYEQYF
>.|TRBJ1-5|TRBV2
CASTSTGTGDQPQHF
>.|TRBJ2-2|TRBV11-3
CASSLERNTGELFF
>.|TRBJ2-7|TRBV20-1
CSASNVEQYF
>.|TRBJ1-1|TRBV12-3/TRBV12-4
CASRRLQGEDAFF
>.|TRBJ2-7|TRBV4-1
CASSQEVSGRLGEQYF
>.|TRBJ2-1|TRBV7-8
CASSFISWTSGSNEQFF
>.|TRBJ1-2|TRBV5-6
CASSSTGKDYGYTF
>.|TRBJ2-7|TRBV12-3/TRBV12-4
CASSSDSYEQYF
>.|TRBJ2-3|TRBV5-4
CASSLLTGNTDTQYF
>.|TRBJ2-7|TRBV5-1
CASSLDRGLAEQYF
>.|TRBJ1-4|TRBV28
CASREAPTNEKLFF
>.|TRBJ2-7|TRBV14
CASSRRPGEQYF
>.|TRBJ2-1|TRBV21-1
CAAARKGFNEQFF
>once|TRBJ1-5|TRBV15
CATSRRDRGLTNSNQPQHF
>.|TRBJ2-5|TRBV7-7
CASQRAGTRSGETQYF
>.|TRBJ2-3|TRBV5-1
CASSLNGGREDTQYF
>.|TRBJ1-1|TRBV5-1
CASSADRESNTEAFF
>.|TRBJ2-7|TRBV6-6
CASARGTGFSYEQYF
>.|TRBJ1-1|TRBV28
CASSTPAGQGAEAFF
>.|TRBJ1-2|TRBV5-4
CASSPRTGLNYGYTF
>.|TRBJ1-4|TRBV27
CASSLWAGHPEKLFF
>once|TRBJ2-1|TRBV2
CASSVRGFGRNEQFF
>.|TRBJ1-4|TRBV27
CAKLSFPEKLFF
>.|TRBJ2-5|TRBV15
CATSRVLRTSQETQYF
>.|TRBJ2-3|TRBV4-1
CASSQRAGGPDTQYF
>.|TRBJ2-5|TRBV24-1
CATSDSGTSGRLQETQYF
>.|TRBJ1-2|TRBV2
CAGQTAYYGYTF
>.|TRBJ2-3|TRBV5-1
CASSFYLAGGLSGDTQYF
>.|TRBJ2-1|TRBV6-1
CASSEGLAGLYEQFF
>.|TRBJ2-1|TRBV7-2
CASSPRLAGNHHEQFF
>.|TRBJ1-3|TRBV18
CASSPPGQGNSGNTIYF
>few|TRBJ2-3|TRBV6-4
CASSDGTGGADTQYF
>.|TRBJ2-7|TRBV6-5
CASSRGTGEHEQYF
>.|TRBJ2-7|TRBV11-2
CASSLGSRAYEQYF
>.|TRBJ1-2|TRBV19
CASSKTPGQGMGGYTF
>.|TRBJ1-4|TRBV2
CASWRGPNEKLFF
>.|TRBJ2-1|TRBV6-4
CASSGLAGVNEQFF
>.|TRBJ1-1|TRBV5-4
CASSLVLTMNTEAFF
>.|TRBJ2-1|TRBV5-1
CASSAGAGGVSDEQFF
>.|TRBJ1-4|TRBV7-6
CASSRANEKLFF
>.|TRBJ2-7|TRBV6-5
CASRPLDRENEQYF
>.|TRBJ1-5|TRBV5-1
CASSSTGEQPQHF
>.|TRBJ2-3|TRBV27
CASSLMGTSADTQYF
>.|TRBJ2-3|TRBV30
CAWKVAGGPKDTQYF
>.|TRBJ1-4|TRBV28
CASSSPGTGATNEKLFF
>.|TRBJ2-7|TRBV6-5
CASSLGSGLAYEQYF
>.|TRBJ1-5|TRBV19
CAISGTGNQPQHF